This entry is about one T cell receptor beta chain. No antigen is known for it. Base qualities are not recorded, but no much larger clone differs from it by a single base. The library was built by means of multiplex PCR. The instrument was an Illumina HiSeq 4000. TCR beta libraries were built with iRepertoire HTBI primers and Arm-PCR amplification of CDR3 regions. Gel purification was performed on PCR products prior to sequencing. Concerning the study's data processing: Gene usage analysis of CDR3 amino acid clonotypes used the 55 to 80 TRBV and 14 TRBJ segments found across samples. Filtered high-quality paired reads were merged into contigs using COPE and FqMerger. BLAST was used to align contigs to the IMGT TRBV, TRBD and TRBJ reference genes, and CDR3 was defined following IMGT. Any clonotype with a frequency above 0.1% was counted as a highly expanded clone. Shannon entropy served as the measure of repertoire diversity, while the Gini coefficient captured V-J evenness. A clonotype was considered public if more than one individual shared it. The public reads were run again by TCRdb, first through fastp at Q25 and then through MiXCR, and only productive beta chains were kept. When rows share a CDR3 protein, they turn into one entry using the most common DNA and genes. The V and J calls and clone size come from TCRdb's table, not from the authors' own analysis. This sample lists 370,000 or so distinct CDR3 sequences; around 15% were detected once. Roughly a fifth of the sample rests with the top ten.

The time point label for this specimen denotes: newly diagnosed GD, antithyroid drugs for less than 3 months. For both TCR sequencing and RNA sequencing, RNA was extracted from PBMCs in TRIzol. Graves' disease was diagnosed according to American Thyroid Association guidelines. Recruitment of patients was carried out at an endocrinology department in Xi'an, China. Each patient gave around 9.2 milliliters of peripheral blood, collected in an EDTA anticoagulant tube. Ficoll Paque Plus density gradient separation was used to isolate PBMCs, and no additional T cell sorting was done. An Agilent 2100 Bioanalyzer and agarose gel were used to assess RNA quality, and a NanoDrop 2000 was used to measure RNA concentration. The germline V and J ends show losses of 7 bases and 9 bases respectively, and no gene match explains 14 bases of the junction. There are 14 amino acids in the CDR3, from cysteine to phenylalanine inclusive. The entry retains the CDR3 DNA only, 42 bases that are in frame from base 1.

The data belong to a study of regulatory T cells in long-lasting Graves disease (dated by TCRdb to the early 2020s). About the investigation overall: In the newly diagnosed Graves' disease group, patients had been taking antithyroid drugs for less than 3 months. TCR sequencing covered 13 persistent and 20 or so newly diagnosed Graves' disease patients, some 35 samples in total. The study took place in China and was registered as a clinical trial. Persistent Graves' disease patients were compared with newly diagnosed Graves' disease patients by peripheral blood TCR sequencing and RNA sequencing.

Results and caveats for the whole study, not just this receptor: Persistent Graves' disease patients showed lower TCR Shannon entropy and fewer highly expanded clones than newly diagnosed patients, suggesting clonal expansion. As a limitation, the authors acknowledged that the small sample size may reduce accuracy. Sequencing and analysis were limited to the TCR beta chain. More public clonotypes were shared among persistent patients (fewer than 3,000) than among newly diagnosed patients (under 1,000). Persistent disease showed preferential use of TRBV28, TRBJ1-2 and TRBJ2-5, whereas newly diagnosed disease favored TRBV20-1 and TRBJ2-1. Peripheral blood alone was examined, since thyroid tissue, which constituted the primary lesion, could not be accessed.

Another study also made use of these data, one on T cells in Graves' hyperthyroidism and ophthalmopathy. The second study's authors report: Stable Graves' hyperthyroidism was defined as the absence of progression to ophthalmopathy over 18 months of follow-up. Hyperthyroidism patients were newly diagnosed, had a disease duration of under 2 months, and were aged 18 to 65 years. Any patient with an uncontrolled infection, another autoimmune disease, pregnancy or lactation was excluded. Clinical symptoms, serum thyroxine and TRAb, thyroid ultrasound, and orbital computed tomography formed the basis for the diagnoses. For the first round of RT-PCR on the TCR CDR3, the HTBI primer set was used together with the Qiagen OneStep RT-PCR kit. Most expanded thyroid clonotypes (frequency above 0.001) were also found in blood, which suggests that blood repertoires may mirror thyroid immune responses. A 13 V-J signature model separated ophthalmopathy from stable hyperthyroidism, with 87.88% sensitivity and about 81% specificity in cross-validation and 80%/75% in testing. In validation, the model predicted progression to ophthalmopathy a median of about 6.8 months before onset, with roughly 70% sensitivity and nearly 75% specificity. To identify TCR V-J signatures that set the groups apart, the researchers used a discovery cohort of 100 patients, made up of 43 with Graves' ophthalmopathy and 55 to 65 with stable Graves' hyperthyroidism. Prospective prediction of ophthalmopathy was tested in an independent validation cohort of approximately 19 hyperthyroidism patients and 15 to 17 patients who later progressed to ophthalmopathy. The 100 discovery patients were randomly split 7:3 into training and test sets. In addition, the study compared T-cell repertoires in thyroid tissue and in blood from about 6 Graves' hyperthyroidism patients. After sampling, hyperthyroidism patients received methimazole starting at 30 mg daily, and ophthalmopathy patients received high-dose intravenous methylprednisolone. The libraries were constructed in a second round of multiplex PCR and then size-selected and purified. Sequencing of the libraries was done on an Illumina HiSeq2000 using paired-end 100 bp reads. Raw data were processed with SOAPnuke, discarding reads with adapters, uncalled bases, mean Phred below 15, or no exact constant-primer or identifier match. High-quality paired reads were merged using COPE v1.2.5, and each unique nucleotide sequence was defined as a clonotype. MiTCR v1.1 was used to align the clonotypes against IMGT TRBV, TRBD and TRBJ reference segments. The analysis included only V-J combinations with a frequency above 0.0001, which together covered 99.2% of the repertoires. The TCS score was defined as the ratio of F50 (clonal expansion) to E x V (chaos), calculated using BLOSUM62-based TCRdist between CDR3 peptides within each V-J. Welch's t-statistics and random forest reduced some 510 V-J features to around 14, which were used in a naive Bayes classifier (R e1071). No statistical method was used to fix the sample size in advance, and group allocation was not hidden from the investigators. The paper reports TCR Vbeta CDR3 sequencing of 140 or so peripheral blood samples: approximately 41 ophthalmopathy, roughly 74 hyperthyroidism and around 17 progressor patients.

The chain couples TRBV12-3 or TRBV12-4 to TRBJ2-7, with 8 bases aligning to TRBD1. This sample comprised peripheral blood mononuclear cells (PBMCs), obtained at new diagnosis, from a patient treated with antithyroid drugs. The source is a woman under 30 with Graves disease. Donor details come from another sample of the same person, matched by shared clones. The DNA reads as follows: TGTGCCAGCAAACGGGGCAGGGGGCCGGGTGGGCAGTACTTC. It specifies CASKRGRGPGGQYF.